Listed below are T cell receptor beta chains from one sample, sequenced in a study of identical twins. TCRdb reanalysed the 5' RACE reads using MiXCR and keeps one entry per CDR3 protein. The sample holds roughly 1.6 million distinct CDR3 sequences, less than 35% seen once. Sample: cord blood. Every receptor here comes from a newborn girl in good health. Both conserved end residues are part of each CDR3. The D gene is left open where the match is weak. Rows may omit the clone size; those that give it use once, few, many or a size class.

d_call j_call clone_size cdr3_length v_call cdr3_aa cdr3_nt
. TRBJ2-7 . 17 TRBV12-3/TRBV12-4 CASNPSVMTGINYEQYF TGTGCCAGCAATCCGAGTGTCATGACGGGCATCAACTACGAGCAGTACTTC
TRBD1 TRBJ1-5 few 17 TRBV12-3/TRBV12-4 CASSWGQVPYSNQPQHF TGTGCCAGCAGTTGGGGACAGGTCCCGTATAGCAATCAGCCCCAGCATTTT
. TRBJ1-6 few 13 TRBV12-3/TRBV12-4 CASILNRNSPLHF TGTGCCAGCATTTTAAACCGGAATTCACCCCTCCACTTT
. TRBJ1-6 . 14 TRBV15 CATSRVRGNSPLHF TGTGCCACCAGCAGAGTTCGGGGGAATTCGCCCCTCCACTTT
TRBD2 TRBJ2-3 few 16 TRBV7-8 CASSFGLAGRKDTQYF TGTGCCAGCAGCTTCGGACTAGCGGGGAGGAAAGATACGCAGTATTTT
. TRBJ2-1 few 13 TRBV20-1 CSARDQVGDEQFF TGCAGTGCTAGAGATCAGGTGGGAGATGAGCAGTTCTTC
. TRBJ2-4 . 17 TRBV11-2 CASSLEDRLTAKNIQYF TGTGCCAGCAGCTTAGAAGACCGACTTACGGCCAAAAACATTCAGTACTTC
. TRBJ1-5 . 15 TRBV28 CASTNRPNSNQPQHF TGTGCCAGCACTAACCGACCGAATAGCAATCAGCCCCAGCATTTT
TRBD1 TRBJ2-1 . 14 TRBV7-9 CASSYTQGDNEQFF TGTGCCAGCAGCTACACCCAGGGGGACAATGAGCAGTTCTTC
TRBD2 TRBJ2-1 few 14 TRBV4-1 CASSRGLAANEQFF TGCGCCAGCAGCCGAGGACTAGCGGCCAATGAGCAGTTCTTC
. TRBJ2-7 few 13 TRBV10-3 CAISDSSSYEQYF TGTGCCATCAGTGACAGTAGCTCCTACGAGCAGTACTTC
. TRBJ1-6 once 15 TRBV5-1 CASSFSAQGNSPLHF TGCGCCAGCAGCTTTTCGGCACAGGGTAATTCACCCCTCCACTTT
TRBD2 TRBJ2-1 few 15 TRBV20-1 CSASSQRGNSFEQFF TGCAGTGCTAGTTCACAGCGGGGGAATAGTTTTGAGCAGTTCTTC
. TRBJ2-1 many 16 TRBV3-1 CASSQGQLSSYNEQFF TGTGCCAGCAGCCAAGGACAGCTCAGCTCCTACAATGAGCAGTTCTTC
. TRBJ2-7 . 14 TRBV14 CASSQASGPLEQYF TGTGCCAGCAGCCAAGCATCAGGCCCGCTTGAGCAGTACTTC
. TRBJ1-4 few 13 TRBV30 CAWGNEAPEKLFF TGTGCCTGGGGGAATGAGGCACCTGAAAAACTGTTTTTT
. TRBJ1-2 . 12 TRBV2 CASSETDPGYTF TGTGCCAGCAGTGAAACAGATCCTGGCTACACCTTC
TRBD2 TRBJ2-7 many 14 TRBV9 CASSGTSGYNEQYF TGTGCCAGCAGCGGGACTAGCGGGTACAATGAGCAGTACTTC
. TRBJ2-7 . 18 TRBV14 CASSQVSPPVFSSYEQYF TGTGCCAGCAGCCAAGTATCCCCCCCGGTCTTCAGCTCCTACGAGCAGTACTTC
TRBD1 TRBJ1-5 few 16 TRBV28 CASSLKDRGRNQPQHF TGTGCCAGCAGTTTGAAGGACAGGGGGAGGAATCAGCCCCAGCATTTT
TRBD1 TRBJ1-1 . 18 TRBV24-1 CATSARGQGRTGNTEAFF TGTGCCACCAGTGCCCGGGGACAGGGGCGGACTGGGAACACTGAAGCTTTCTTT
TRBD2 TRBJ2-1 once 14 TRBV5-1 CASRASGNYNEQFF TGCGCCAGCAGGGCTAGCGGCAACTACAATGAGCAGTTCTTC
TRBD1 TRBJ1-6 . 15 TRBV28 CASRTDRGYNSPLHF TGTGCCAGCAGGACGGACAGGGGGTATAATTCACCCCTCCACTTT
TRBD2 TRBJ2-5 . 15 TRBV12-3/TRBV12-4 CASRFTSGGGVTQYF TGTGCCAGCAGATTTACTAGCGGGGGAGGGGTGACCCAGTACTTC
TRBD2 TRBJ2-1 many 13 TRBV20-1 CRVIAGDYNEQFF TGCAGGGTGATAGCGGGAGACTACAATGAGCAGTTCTTC
. TRBJ2-7 . 15 TRBV20-1 CSARDQVAGHYEQYF TGCAGTGCTAGAGATCAGGTGGCGGGACACTACGAGCAGTACTTC
TRBD2 TRBJ2-3 . 16 TRBV3-1 CASSQDGGAYTDTQYF TGTGCCAGCAGCCAAGACGGGGGGGCCTACACAGATACGCAGTATTTT
TRBD1 TRBJ2-2 . 16 TRBV9 CASSVGTGADTGELFF TGTGCCAGCAGCGTAGGGACAGGGGCCGACACCGGGGAGCTGTTTTTT
TRBD1 TRBJ1-3 . 20 TRBV4-2 CASSQAPTGGKINSGNTIYF TGTGCCAGCAGCCAAGCCCCTACAGGGGGTAAGATAAACTCTGGAAACACCATATATTTT
. TRBJ1-2 many 11 TRBV6-5 CASKYRSGYTF TGTGCCAGCAAATACAGGTCTGGCTACACCTTC
. TRBJ2-1 . 12 TRBV6-2/TRBV6-3 CASSYGASEQFF TGTGCCAGCAGTTACGGCGCAAGCGAGCAGTTCTTC
. TRBJ1-1 . 18 TRBV12-3/TRBV12-4 CASGVWPGPGPLNTEAFF TGTGCCAGCGGCGTGTGGCCGGGCCCAGGACCCCTGAACACTGAAGCTTTCTTT
TRBD2 TRBJ2-7 few 16 TRBV28 CASRATGLAGVYEQYF TGTGCCAGCAGGGCGACGGGACTAGCGGGAGTATACGAGCAGTACTTC
. TRBJ2-5 . 13 TRBV3-1 CASSQEGAEEQYF TGTGCCAGCAGCCAAGAGGGCGCGGAAGAGCAGTACTTC
. TRBJ1-2 few 15 TRBV7-9 CASSNFKGPNYGYTF TGTGCCAGCAGCAATTTTAAGGGTCCTAACTATGGCTACACCTTC
TRBD2 TRBJ2-7 . 14 TRBV27 CASTSGGPVYEQYF TGTGCCAGTACTAGCGGGGGGCCAGTCTACGAGCAGTACTTC
TRBD1 TRBJ2-1 . 15 TRBV25-1 CASSGTGTEDNEQFF TGTGCCAGCAGTGGAACCGGGACAGAGGACAATGAGCAGTTCTTC
. TRBJ2-3 . 15 TRBV7-2 CASSGTAAARDTQYF TGTGCCAGCAGCGGTACCGCAGCGGCTAGAGATACGCAGTATTTT
. TRBJ2-7 few 13 TRBV10-3 CATRTDPPYEQYF TGTGCCACCCGGACAGATCCCCCCTACGAGCAGTACTTC
. TRBJ1-4 . 13 TRBV5-1 CASKKGQGEKLFF TGCGCCAGCAAAAAGGGCCAGGGTGAAAAACTGTTTTTT
TRBD2 TRBJ2-3 few 15 TRBV20-1 CSADKRDFSTDTQYF TGCAGTGCGGATAAGCGGGACTTTAGCACAGATACGCAGTATTTT
TRBD2 TRBJ2-7 few 15 TRBV27 CASSLLPAQRGQQYF TGTGCCAGCAGTTTATTACCCGCACAGCGGGGCCAGCAGTACTTC
TRBD2 TRBJ2-5 . 13 TRBV20-1 CSVERGGQETQYF TGCAGTGTTGAGCGGGGGGGGCAAGAGACCCAGTACTTC
. TRBJ2-7 . 13 TRBV14 CASSPSMTGEQYF TGTGCCAGCAGCCCATCCATGACAGGAGAGCAGTACTTC
TRBD1 TRBJ1-6 . 14 TRBV10-3 CAISVGRGNSPLHF TGTGCCATCAGTGTGGGCAGGGGGAATTCACCCCTCCACTTT
TRBD2 TRBJ2-1 . 20 TRBV7-9 CASGLILGPLGAGEVNEQFF TGTGCCAGCGGCTTAATTTTGGGACCGCTTGGAGCGGGGGAAGTGAATGAGCAGTTCTTC
TRBD2 TRBJ2-5 few 19 TRBV12-3/TRBV12-4 CASSLSPKTSGGTQETQYF TGTGCCAGCAGTTTATCCCCCAAGACTAGCGGGGGGACGCAAGAGACCCAGTACTTC
TRBD1 TRBJ2-7 few 16 TRBV7-9 CASSFTRQGLTYEQYF TGTGCCAGCAGCTTTACCAGACAGGGCCTCACCTACGAGCAGTACTTC
TRBD1 TRBJ1-2 few 16 TRBV12-3/TRBV12-4 CASRSRDRFTSYGYTF TGTGCCAGCAGGTCCCGGGACAGGTTTACTAGTTATGGCTACACCTTC
. TRBJ2-7 . 14 TRBV20-1 CSAPLPDRAYEQYF TGCAGTGCTCCATTACCGGACAGAGCCTACGAGCAGTACTTC
. TRBJ2-3 . 12 TRBV20-1 CNARRLADTQYF TGCAATGCTAGACGGCTAGCAGATACGCAGTATTTT
. TRBJ2-3 . 14 TRBV7-2 CASSPTPGAYTQYF TGTGCCAGCAGCCCCACCCCCGGGGCGTATACGCAGTATTTT
TRBD2 TRBJ2-1 few 15 TRBV4-1 CASSQVAGKVDEQFF TGCGCCAGCAGCCAAGTAGCGGGAAAGGTCGATGAGCAGTTCTTC
TRBD2 TRBJ2-7 . 19 TRBV2 CASSLSDTDWTSGLYEQYF TGTGCCAGCAGTCTTTCCGACACGGATTGGACTAGCGGGCTTTACGAGCAGTACTTC
TRBD1 TRBJ2-5 few 11 TRBV2 CASDRGETQYF TGTGCCAGCGACAGGGGAGAGACCCAGTACTTC
TRBD1 TRBJ1-2 . 13 TRBV29-1 CSAGTGFNYGYTF TGCAGCGCTGGGACAGGGTTCAACTATGGCTACACCTTC
TRBD2 TRBJ2-7 once 15 TRBV11-2 CVSSPSGGGFYEQYF TGTGTCAGCAGCCCGAGCGGGGGGGGCTTCTACGAGCAGTACTTC
. TRBJ1-2 . 13 TRBV2 CASSEERLYGYTF TGTGCCAGCAGTGAGGAGAGACTATATGGCTACACCTTC
TRBD2 TRBJ2-7 . 15 TRBV5-1 CASSLPVSGGYEQYF TGCGCCAGCAGCTTGCCCGTTAGCGGGGGGTACGAGCAGTACTTC
TRBD1 TRBJ1-2 . 13 TRBV14 CASSYRGRSGYTF TGTGCCAGCAGCTACAGGGGAAGGTCCGGCTACACCTTC